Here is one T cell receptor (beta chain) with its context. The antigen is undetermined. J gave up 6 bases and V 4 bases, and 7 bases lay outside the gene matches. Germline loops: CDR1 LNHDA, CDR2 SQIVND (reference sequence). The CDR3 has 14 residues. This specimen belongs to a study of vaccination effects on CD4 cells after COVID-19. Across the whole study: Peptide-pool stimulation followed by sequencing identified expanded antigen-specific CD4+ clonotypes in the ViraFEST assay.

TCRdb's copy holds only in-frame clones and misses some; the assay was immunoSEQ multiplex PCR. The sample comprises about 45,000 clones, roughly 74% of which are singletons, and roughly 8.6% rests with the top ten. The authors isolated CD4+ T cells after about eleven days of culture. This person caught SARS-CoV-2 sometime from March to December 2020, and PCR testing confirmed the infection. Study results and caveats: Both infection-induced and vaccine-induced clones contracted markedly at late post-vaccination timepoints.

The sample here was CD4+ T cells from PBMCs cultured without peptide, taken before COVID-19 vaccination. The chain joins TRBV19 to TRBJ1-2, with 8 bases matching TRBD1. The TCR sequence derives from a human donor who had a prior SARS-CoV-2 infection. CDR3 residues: CASSTHQGANGYTF. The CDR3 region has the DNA TGTGCCAGTAGTACCCACCAGGGGGCGAATGGCTACACCTTC.